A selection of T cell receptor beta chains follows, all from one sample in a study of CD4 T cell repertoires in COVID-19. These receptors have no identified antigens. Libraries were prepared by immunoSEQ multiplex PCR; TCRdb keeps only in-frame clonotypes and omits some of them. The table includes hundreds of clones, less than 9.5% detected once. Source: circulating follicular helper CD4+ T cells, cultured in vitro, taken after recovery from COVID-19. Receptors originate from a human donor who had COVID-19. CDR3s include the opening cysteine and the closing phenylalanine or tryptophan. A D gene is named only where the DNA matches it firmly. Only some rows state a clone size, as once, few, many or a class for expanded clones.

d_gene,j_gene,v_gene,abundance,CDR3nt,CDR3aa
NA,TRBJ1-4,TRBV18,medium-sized,TGTGCCAGCTCGCCCTCGAGGGGGGATCGGGAAAAACTGTTTTTT,CASSPSRGDREKLFF
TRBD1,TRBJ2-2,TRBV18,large,TGTGCCAGCTCACCCGGGACAGGGCGAGTAACCGGGGAGCTGTTTTTT,CASSPGTGRVTGELFF
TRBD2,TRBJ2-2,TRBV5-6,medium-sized,TGTGCCAGCTATAAACGAGCGGGAGCAACCGGGGAGCTGTTTTTT,CASYKRAGATGELFF
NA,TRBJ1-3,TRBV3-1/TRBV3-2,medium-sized,TGTGCCAGCAGCCAAGATAGGGGGGACCTTTACTCTGGAAACACCATATATTTT,CASSQDRGDLYSGNTIYF
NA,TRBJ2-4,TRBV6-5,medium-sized,TGTGCCAGCAGGGAGAGAGGGGGACTCCGAAACATTCAGTACTTC,CASRERGGLRNIQYF
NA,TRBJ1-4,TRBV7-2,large,TGTGCCAGCAGCCTACGACTGGGATGGAGTGAAAAACTGTTTTTT,CASSLRLGWSEKLFF
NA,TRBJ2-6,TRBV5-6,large,TGTGCCAGCAGCTTGGGACAGTATCGGACCATGGCCAACGTCCTGACTTTC,CASSLGQYRTMANVLTF
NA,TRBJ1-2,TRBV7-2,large,TGTGCCAGCAGCCTCTTGCGGGATGGCTACACCTTC,CASSLLRDGYTF
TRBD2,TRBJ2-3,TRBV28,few,TGTGCCAGCAGCACATGGGGGGGGTTGACAGATACGCAGTATTTT,CASSTWGGLTDTQYF
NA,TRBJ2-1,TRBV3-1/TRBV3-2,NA,TGTGCCAGCAGCCAAGGTAAACAGGGATACAATGAGCAGTTCTTC,CASSQGKQGYNEQFF
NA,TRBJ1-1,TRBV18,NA,TGTGCCAGCTCACCACCAAACACCCGGAACACTGAAGCTTTCTTT,CASSPPNTRNTEAFF
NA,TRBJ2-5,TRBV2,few,TGTGCCAGCAAGCAGAGCACGTACCAAGAGACCCAGTACTTC,CASKQSTYQETQYF
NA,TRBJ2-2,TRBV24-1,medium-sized,TGTGCCACCACCGAGGGAAACACCGGGGAGCTGTTTTTT,CATTEGNTGELFF
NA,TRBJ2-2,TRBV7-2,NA,TGTGCCAGCAGCGTACAGGGCTGGTCCGGGGAGCTGTTTTTT,CASSVQGWSGELFF
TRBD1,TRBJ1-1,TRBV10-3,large,TGTGCCACCAATGGACAGGGGGTAACTGAAGCTTTCTTT,CATNGQGVTEAFF
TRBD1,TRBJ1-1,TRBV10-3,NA,TGTGCCATCAGAACAGGACAGGGGGCTTTGAACACTGAAGCTTTCTTT,CAIRTGQGALNTEAFF
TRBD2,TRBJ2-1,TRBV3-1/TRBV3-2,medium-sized,TGTGCCAGCAGCCAAGAGGCCCGACTAGCGGGGGGCCTATACAATGAGCAGTTCTTC,CASSQEARLAGGLYNEQFF
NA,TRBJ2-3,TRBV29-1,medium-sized,TGCAGCGTCTCGGGACTCACGAAAACACCAGATACGCAGTATTTT,CSVSGLTKTPDTQYF
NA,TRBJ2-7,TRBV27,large,TGTGCCAGCAGGGCTACAGGGCGTTACGAGCAGTACTTC,CASRATGRYEQYF